Listed below are T cell receptor beta chains from one sample, sequenced in a study of long-term antiretroviral therapy in people with HIV. The protocol was immunoSEQ multiplex PCR, while the TCRdb copy is restricted to in-frame clones and leaves out a portion. The sample includes around 30,000 clones, roughly 78% of them seen just once. The source material was unsorted PBMCs, sampled 1.5 years before starting antiretroviral therapy. The source of these receptors is a man in his late teens or twenties with HIV. The CDR3 runs from the conserved cysteine through the conserved F or W. D genes are given only for firm matches. Not every row has a clone size; where given, it reads once, few, many or a size class.

>TRBV7-9|-|TRBJ2-7|-
CASSLYDGSTYEQYF
TGTGCCAGCAGCTTATATGATGGGAGTACCTACGAGCAGTACTTC
>TRBV5-1|-|TRBJ2-2|-
CASSSARNTGELFF
TGCGCCAGCAGCTCCGCACGGAACACCGGGGAGCTGTTTTTT
>TRBV6-5|-|TRBJ1-3|-
CASKRDGSSGNTIYF
TGTGCCAGCAAACGGGACGGGAGCTCTGGAAACACCATATATTTT
>TRBV11-3|once|TRBJ2-1|-
CASSFQVTPYNEQFF
TGTGCCAGCAGCTTTCAGGTGACCCCTTACAATGAGCAGTTCTTC
>TRBV18|-|TRBJ2-2|-
CASSPPGSGELFF
TGTGCCAGCTCACCACCGGGCAGCGGGGAGCTGTTTTTT
>TRBV7-2|few|TRBJ1-2|TRBD1
CASSSDRGYGYTF
TGTGCCAGCAGCTCGGACAGGGGCTATGGCTACACCTTC
>TRBV20-1|-|TRBJ2-1|-
CSARVGEQFF
TGCAGTGCTAGAGTCGGGGAGCAGTTCTTC
>TRBV5-1|-|TRBJ2-5|-
CASSLRDGTQETQYF
TGCGCCAGCAGCTTAAGGGACGGCACCCAAGAGACCCAGTACTTC
>TRBV2|-|TRBJ2-1|TRBD2
CASRPTSGSNNEQFF
TGTGCCAGCAGGCCCACTAGCGGGAGTAACAATGAGCAGTTCTTC
>TRBV7-2|-|TRBJ2-6|-
CASGAYLSGANVLTF
TGTGCCAGCGGGGCATACCTCTCTGGGGCCAACGTCCTGACTTTC
>TRBV5-1|-|TRBJ1-1|TRBD1
CASRKGQGTEAFF
TGCGCCAGCAGGAAGGGACAGGGGACTGAAGCTTTCTTT
>TRBV7-9|-|TRBJ1-5|TRBD1
CASSRTGGGRGQPQHF
TGTGCCAGCAGCCGGACAGGGGGCGGGCGAGGTCAGCCCCAGCATTTT
>TRBV30|-|TRBJ2-7|TRBD1
CAWDRGGGEQYF
TGTGCCTGGGACAGGGGGGGTGGAGAGCAGTACTTC
>TRBV4-2|-|TRBJ2-1|-
CASSPLQGFSYNEQFF
TGTGCCAGCAGCCCACTACAGGGTTTCTCCTACAATGAGCAGTTCTTC
>TRBV12-5|-|TRBJ1-5|-
CASGLGPGNQPQHF
TGTGCTAGTGGTTTGGGCCCAGGGAATCAGCCCCAGCATTTT
>TRBV7-2|-|TRBJ1-2|TRBD1
CASSLVGTGEYGYTF
TGTGCCAGCAGCTTAGTAGGGACAGGGGAGTATGGCTACACCTTC
>TRBV4-1|few|TRBJ2-2|-
CASSQDPIRRNTGELFF
TGCGCCAGCAGCCAAGATCCGATCAGGAGGAACACCGGGGAGCTGTTTTTT
>TRBV4-3|-|TRBJ2-3|TRBD2
CASSQTSGRAYDTQYF
TGCGCCAGCAGCCAAACTAGCGGGAGGGCCTACGATACGCAGTATTTT